The 20 T cell receptor beta chains presented below share a single source sample, sequenced in a study of T cell changes during pregnancy in multiple sclerosis. Only in-frame clones appear in the TCRdb table, and some are missing; sequencing was by immunoSEQ multiplex PCR. Of over 55,000 clones listed, over 80% are singletons. The specimen was CD8+ T cells from peripheral blood mononuclear cells, collected in the third trimester of pregnancy. The receptors stem from a female donor in good health, enrolled as a control in a pregnancy study.

This clone has only a few counts. The chain links TRBV30 to TRBJ1-1, with D hard to call. V dropped 0 bases and J dropped 7 bases, with 9 bases sitting between them. Germline V gene sequence: CDR1 GTSNPN, CDR2 SVGIG (reference sequence). The CDR3 is 12 amino acids. The CDR3 loop reads CAWSVIRVEAFF. The CDR3 bases are TGTGCCTGGAGTGTAATACGGGTTGAAGCTTTCTTT.

The V and J genes are TRBV5-5 and TRBJ1-5; D may be TRBD1 (6 bases). The CDR3 covers 15 residues. The V and J ends lost 1 base and 5 bases respectively, with 13 bases between them. From germline, CDR1 is SGHKS and CDR2 YYEKEE (reference sequence). For the CDR3, the DNA is TGTGCCAGCAGCTTGCTCGCAGGGGTGGATCAGCCCCAGCATTTT. It translates to CASSLLAGVDQPQHF.

The chain couples TRBV2 to TRBJ1-5; 7 bases align to TRBD1. This CDR3 is 14 amino acids long. Germline-derived CDR1 and CDR2 are SNHLY and FYNNEI. V shed 5 bases and J 7 bases; nucleotides not matched to a gene: 8. This CDR3 is CASSNEQGGQPQHF. CDR3 coding DNA: TGTGCCAGCAGTAATGAGCAGGGGGGCCAGCCCCAGCATTTT.

The V gene is TRBV4-3, the J gene TRBJ1-1, with 9 positions matching TRBD1. From germline, CDR1 is LGHNA and CDR2 YSLEER. V lost 0 bases and J lost 6; bases outside the gene matches: 8. The CDR3 runs 16 residues. Written as DNA, the CDR3 is TGCGCCAGCAGCCAAGACGACAGGGGGGACCAGTCTGAAGCTTTCTTT. It codes for CASSQDDRGDQSEAFF.

J is TRBJ1-1 and V is TRBV19; D is ambiguous. The CDR3 sequence is 15 residues long. The germline V gene has CDR1 LNHDA and CDR2 SQIVND (reference sequence). The V gene lost 0 bases and the J gene lost 2 bases, with 10 bases spanning the gap. The CDR3 loop reads CASSIDPRGNTEAFF. The CDR3 nucleotides are TGTGCCAGTAGTATAGATCCAAGAGGTAACACTGAAGCTTTCTTT.

This chain connects TRBV29-1 to TRBJ1-2, with a possible D match to TRBD1 (5 bases). The CDR3 totals 17 residues. Trimming stripped 0 bases from V and 0 bases from J, with 17 bases between. Per germline, CDR1 SQVTM and CDR2 ANQGSEA. In DNA, the CDR3 is TGCAGCGTTGAAGATTGGGATGGGGCACAGGCTAACTATGGCTACACCTTC. This codes for CSVEDWDGAQANYGYTF. The full variable domain, completed using reference TRBV29-1 and TRBJ1-2, is SAVISQKPSRDICQRGTSLTIQCQVDSQVTMMFWYRQQPGQSLTLIATANQGSEATYESGFVIDKFPISRPNLTFSTLTVSNMSPEDSSIYLCSVEDWDGAQANYGYTFGSGTRLTVV.

This chain joins TRBV19 and TRBJ2-2; 8 bases map to TRBD1. With 6 bases clipped from V and 5 bases from J, the junction kept 5 bases outside the gene matches. CDR3 length: 14 residues. Germline-derived CDR1 and CDR2 are LNHDA and SQIVND (reference sequence). Written as DNA, the CDR3 is TGTGCCAGTAGGGACAGGGTTTATACCGGGGAGCTGTTTTTT. Its translation is CASRDRVYTGELFF.

V gene TRBV6-6 combines with J gene TRBJ2-3; 10 bases line up with TRBD2. This CDR3 is built from 15 residues. Germline CDR1 and CDR2: MNHNY and SVGAGI (reference sequence). With 5 bases clipped from V and 4 bases from J, the junction kept 6 bases outside the gene matches. CDR3 in DNA: TGTGCCAGCAGTCGAGCGGGGGGGCCCCCAGATACGCAGTATTTT. Translation gives CASSRAGGPPDTQYF.

The chain joins TRBV5-1 to TRBJ2-5, with 9 bases lining up with TRBD1. Germline CDR1 is SGHRS and CDR2 is YFSETQ. The CDR3 has 15 residues. The trim removed 4 bases at V and 4 bases at J, leaving 8 bases unmatched. The CDR3 loop reads CASSAITGGLETQYF. In nucleotides, the CDR3 is TGCGCCAGCAGCGCAATAACAGGGGGCCTAGAGACCCAGTACTTC.

This chain uses TRBV14 with TRBJ1-4; D possibly corresponds to TRBD1 (6 bases). V lost 3 bases to trimming and J lost 1 base, with 15 bases between them. The CDR3 totals 17 residues. CDR1 is SGHDN, CDR2 FVKESK, per germline. CDR3 coding DNA: TGTGCCAGCAGCCAGTCGAGGGGGGGCTTAACTAATGAAAAACTGTTTTTT. Translation: CASSQSRGGLTNEKLFF. The whole variable domain, filled in from reference TRBV14 and TRBJ1-4, reads EAGVTQFPSHSVIEKGQTVTLRCDPISGHDNLYWYRRVMGKEIKFLLHFVKESKQDESGMPNNRFLAERTGGTYSTLKVQPAELEDSGVYFCASSQSRGGLTNEKLFFGSGTQLSVL.

The chain has TRBV6-5 and TRBJ2-1; D is unclear. The germline V and J ends were trimmed by 0 bases and 15 bases, with 18 bases remaining between them. This CDR3 region has 14 residues. Per the germline V gene, CDR1 is MNHEY and CDR2 is SVGAGI. The CDR3 sequence is CASSYSNWALSGFF. CDR3 nucleotide sequence: TGTGCCAGCAGTTACTCGAATTGGGCTCTCAGTGGGTTCTTC.

This sequence joins TRBV10-3 and TRBJ1-1; D is unresolved. CDR1 and CDR2 (germline): ENHRY, SYGVKD. Trimming cost V 6 bases and J 6 bases, with 14 bases left between them. The CDR3 length is 13 residues. The CDR3 region is CAISREGEPEAFF. As DNA, the CDR3 is TGTGCCATCAGCCGAGAGGGAGAACCTGAAGCTTTCTTT.

This clone was recorded once. The chain joins TRBV5-6 to TRBJ1-5; tentative D call: TRBD1 (5 bases). Germline assignment: CDR1 SGHDT and CDR2 YYEEEE. CDR3 size: 14 residues. Trimming removed 2 bases from V and 1 base from J, with 7 bases in between. CDR3 coding DNA: TGTGCCAGCAGCTTCGGGGGAAGCAATCAGCCCCAGCATTTT. It translates to CASSFGGSNQPQHF. Full variable domain (rest looked up from reference TRBV5-6 and TRBJ1-5): DAGVTQSPTHLIKTRGQQVTLRCSPKSGHDTVSWYQQALGQGPQFIFQYYEEEERQRGNFPDRFSGHQFPNYSSELNVNALLLGDSALYLCASSFGGSNQPQHFGDGTRLSIL.

V is TRBV29-1 and J is TRBJ2-1, with D tentatively TRBD1 (5 bases). Germline V gene sequence: CDR1 SQVTM, CDR2 ANQGSEA. V was clipped by 0 bases and J by 7 bases, with 7 bases between them. The CDR3 contains 12 residues. The CDR3 is CSVEDRQNEQFF. CDR3 in DNA: TGCAGCGTTGAAGATCGACAGAATGAGCAGTTCTTC.

J is TRBJ2-7 and V is TRBV27; TRBD1 matches 9 bases. The length of the CDR3 is 15 residues. CDR1 and CDR2 (germline): MNHEY, SMNVEV (reference sequence). Trimming at V came to 6 bases and at J to 6 bases, leaving 12 bases not matched to a gene. The CDR3 DNA follows: TGTGCCAGCAGAACAGGGGGCGCCCGGCCCGGCGAGCAGTACTTC. This sequence encodes CASRTGGARPGEQYF.

V usage is TRBV9 and J usage is TRBJ1-4; no reliable D call. Germline-derived CDR1 and CDR2 are SGDLS and YYNGEE. The CDR3 totals 16 residues. V lost 0 bases to trimming and J lost 0 bases, with 9 bases between them. The CDR3 bases are TGTGCCAGCAGCGTAGGACTCCATGCAACTAATGAAAAACTGTTTTTT. This gives the protein CASSVGLHATNEKLFF.

Details on this clone: Other DNA sequences from this sample encode an identical CDR3 as well. V usage is TRBV27 and J usage is TRBJ2-7, with 7 bases lining up with TRBD1. Germline V CDR1 and CDR2: MNHEY, SMNVEV (reference sequence). The CDR3 has 14 residues. With 6 bases clipped from V and 2 bases from J, the junction kept 7 bases outside the gene matches. The CDR3 DNA sequence: TGTGCCAGCAGCTCGACGACAGGGACCTACGAGCAGTACTTC. This gives the protein CASSSTTGTYEQYF.

The CDR3 DNA follows: TGTGCCATCAGTGTCGCAGCGGGGGCGGAGGGTACGCAGTATTTT. Translation gives CAISVAAGAEGTQYF. The chain carries TRBV10-3 and TRBJ2-3, with TRBD2 matching over 8 bases. CDR1 ENHRY and CDR2 SYGVKD come from the germline V gene. The trim removed 4 bases at V and 8 bases at J, leaving 11 bases unmatched. There are 15 residues in the CDR3.

The chain combines TRBV9 with TRBJ2-7; the D is unclear. CDR3 length: 15 residues. Germline CDR1 and CDR2: SGDLS and YYNGEE. Trimming took 0 bases from V and 2 from J, leaving 12 bases between them. CDR3 sequence: CASSVGFGLTYEQYF. The CDR3 nucleotides are TGTGCCAGCAGCGTAGGTTTCGGGTTAACCTACGAGCAGTACTTC.

This rearrangement joins TRBV27 to TRBJ2-7; 12 nucleotides line up with TRBD1. The CDR3 totals 16 residues. Germline values: CDR1 MNHEY, CDR2 SMNVEV (reference sequence). The trim removed 5 bases at V and 2 bases at J, leaving 7 bases unmatched. In nucleotides, the CDR3 is TGTGCCAGCAGTAAACAAGGGACAGGGGGCCCCTACGAGCAGTACTTC. It is translated as CASSKQGTGGPYEQYF.